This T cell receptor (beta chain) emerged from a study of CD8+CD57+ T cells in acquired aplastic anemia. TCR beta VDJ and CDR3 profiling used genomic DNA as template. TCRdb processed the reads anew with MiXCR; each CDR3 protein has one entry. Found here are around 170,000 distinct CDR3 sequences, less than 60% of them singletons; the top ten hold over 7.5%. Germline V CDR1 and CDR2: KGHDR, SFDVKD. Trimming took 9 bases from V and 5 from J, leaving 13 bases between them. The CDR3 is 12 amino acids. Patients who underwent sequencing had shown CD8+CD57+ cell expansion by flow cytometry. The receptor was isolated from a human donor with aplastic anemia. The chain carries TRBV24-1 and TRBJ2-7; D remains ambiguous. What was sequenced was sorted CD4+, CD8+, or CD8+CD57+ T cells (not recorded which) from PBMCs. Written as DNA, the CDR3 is TGTGCCACCTATGTTTGGGAACACGAGCAGTACTTC. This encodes CATYVWEHEQYF.